The 13 T cell receptor beta chains in this list originate from one sample, sequenced in a study of OX40 agonist ivuxolimab in advanced cancers. Clones were read by immunoSEQ multiplex PCR, and TCRdb kept only the in-frame ones, dropping some. The sample holds tens of thousands of clones, approximately 90% seen once. The material sequenced was CD4+ or CD8+ T cells sorted from blood, taken in a trial of the OX40 agonist ivuxolimab. The source is an adult with an advanced solid tumor such as melanoma, head and neck, liver or kidney cancer.

The chain is built from TRBV6-5 and TRBJ2-7, with 7 bases that match TRBD1. Trimming removed 5 bases from V and 3 bases from J; junction bases left unmatched: 10. Germline CDR1 and CDR2: MNHEY and SVGAGI. The CDR3 consists of 15 residues. CDR3 DNA sequence: TGTGCCAGCAGTCCCCCCGCAGGGGGTATCTACGAGCAGTACTTC. Its translation: CASSPPAGGIYEQYF.

The chain has TRBV19 and TRBJ1-4; D is uncertain. V was cut by 7 bases and J by 8 bases, with 14 bases left in between. The length of the CDR3 is 13 residues. CDR1 is LNHDA, CDR2 SQIVND, per germline (reference sequence). CDR3 sequence (DNA): TGTGCCAGTACTGCGAGGGCATCGGAAAAACTGTTTTTT. This codes for CASTARASEKLFF.

This chain joins TRBV7-9 and TRBJ2-7; the D is unclear. Germline V gene lookup returns CDR1 SEHNR and CDR2 FQNEAQ (reference sequence). This CDR3 comprises 13 residues. The V end lost 5 bases, the J end lost 4 bases, and 12 bases lay between the germline ends. The CDR3 protein is CASSPEVRYEQYF. CDR3 nucleotides: TGTGCCAGCAGCCCAGAGGTTAGGTACGAGCAGTACTTC. The full variable domain, with the rest looked up from reference TRBV7-9 and TRBJ2-7, is DTGVSQNPRHKITKRGQNVTFRCDPISEHNRLYWYRQTLGQGPEFLTYFQNEAQLEKSRLLSDRFSAERPKGSFSTLEIQRTEQGDSAMYLCASSPEVRYEQYFGPGTRLTVT.

This rearrangement joins TRBV5-1 to TRBJ1-3, with D possibly being TRBD1 (5 bases). CDR1 is SGHRS and CDR2 is YFSETQ in the germline V gene. The CDR3 has 14 amino acids. Trimming pared 4 bases from V and 2 bases from J, leaving 10 bases between. Here the CDR3 DNA reads TGCGCCAGCAGCCTCAGGGATCCTGGAAACACCATATATTTT. Encoded protein: CASSLRDPGNTIYF.

The gene calls are TRBV7-9 and TRBJ2-7, with TRBD2 as a possible D gene (5 bases). Trimming removed 5 bases at V and 0 bases at J, with 11 bases between. Germline values: CDR1 SEHNR, CDR2 FQNEAQ (reference sequence). The CDR3 has 14 amino acids. CDR3 sequence: CASSPSGLSYEQYF. CDR3 DNA: TGTGCCAGCAGCCCCAGCGGACTCTCCTACGAGCAGTACTTC. The variable domain in full, with the rest retrieved from reference TRBV7-9 and TRBJ2-7, is DTGVSQNPRHKITKRGQNVTFRCDPISEHNRLYWYRQTLGQGPEFLTYFQNEAQLEKSRLLSDRFSAERPKGSFSTLEIQRTEQGDSAMYLCASSPSGLSYEQYFGPGTRLTVT.

The chain is built from TRBV5-6 and TRBJ1-5; weak D call: TRBD1 (6 bases). The CDR3 contains 18 residues. CDR1 and CDR2 (germline): SGHDT, YYEEEE. Trimming took 2 bases from V and 0 from J, leaving 18 bases between them. The chain's CDR3 is CASSLGGGVGASNQPQHF. DNA of the CDR3: TGTGCCAGCAGCTTAGGGGGTGGGGTCGGAGCTAGCAATCAGCCCCAGCATTTT.

The chain links TRBV6-1 to TRBJ1-2, with a weak D call TRBD1 (6 bases). Trimming took 6 bases from V and 3 from J, leaving 14 bases between them. Looked up from germline, CDR1 is MNHNS and CDR2 is SASEGT. This CDR3 contains 14 residues. The CDR3 region has the DNA TGTGCCAGCAGGACAGACAGGTTATACTATGGCTACACCTTC. Its protein product is CASRTDRLYYGYTF.

The chain has TRBV5-8 and TRBJ1-1; D call uncertain. Trimming shortened V by 4 bases and J by 0 bases, and 13 bases separated the two germline ends. The CDR3 spans 15 residues. Germline V gene sequence: CDR1 SGHTS, CDR2 YDEGEE. Here the CDR3 DNA reads TGTGCCAGCAGCACCGAAGGCCGGCTGAACACTGAAGCTTTCTTT. Its translation is CASSTEGRLNTEAFF.

This rearrangement joins TRBV7-9 to TRBJ2-1; D might be TRBD2 (6 bases). The CDR3 is 15 amino acids. V lost 5 bases to trimming and J lost 1 base, with 12 bases between them. From germline, CDR1 is SEHNR and CDR2 FQNEAQ (reference sequence). The CDR3 DNA follows: TGTGCCAGCAGCCTCCCGACTAGGTCCTACAATGAGCAGTTCTTC. It encodes CASSLPTRSYNEQFF. Complete variable domain (other parts from reference TRBV7-9 and TRBJ2-1): DTGVSQNPRHKITKRGQNVTFRCDPISEHNRLYWYRQTLGQGPEFLTYFQNEAQLEKSRLLSDRFSAERPKGSFSTLEIQRTEQGDSAMYLCASSLPTRSYNEQFFGPGTRLTVL.

The count of this clone is one. The J gene is TRBJ1-2, the V gene TRBV4-1; no firm D call. The CDR3 totals 14 residues. CDR1 MGHRA and CDR2 YSYEKL come from the germline V gene. Trimming pared 4 bases from V and 2 bases from J, leaving 11 bases between. The CDR3 protein is CASSPAAGNYGYTF. For the CDR3, the DNA is TGCGCCAGCAGCCCGGCCGCGGGGAACTATGGCTACACCTTC.

The CDR3 DNA reads TGTGCCGCCCGAAACAGGGGGCGAGGGGAGCAGTACTTC. Protein: CAARNRGRGEQYF. V and J are TRBV6-5 and TRBJ2-7; 9 nucleotides align to TRBD1. The V gene end was trimmed by 11 bases and the J gene end by 7 bases; junction bases not matched to a gene: 12. Germline V CDR1 and CDR2: MNHEY, SVGAGI. The CDR3 has 13 amino acids.

The V call is TRBV27, the J call TRBJ2-1; TRBD2 is a possible D gene (7 bases). From germline, CDR1 is MNHEY and CDR2 SMNVEV (reference sequence). Trimming pared 8 bases from V and 9 bases from J, leaving 11 bases between. This CDR3 has 11 residues. CDR3 residues: CASGGAGEQFF. In DNA form, the CDR3 reads TGTGCCAGCGGGGGGGCCGGTGAGCAGTTCTTC.

This chain joins TRBV2 and TRBJ1-2; D might be TRBD1 (6 bases). This CDR3 region has 14 residues. The V gene lost 4 bases and the J gene lost 4 bases, with 13 bases spanning the gap. Germline V gene lookup returns CDR1 SNHLY and CDR2 FYNNEI. CDR3 DNA: TGTGCCAGCAGTGGTTTAGGGGGGCTCTATGGCTACACCTTC. This translates into CASSGLGGLYGYTF.